A selection of T cell receptor beta chains follows, all from one sample in a study of blood T cell repertoires in COVID-19. TCRdb's table, derived via immunoSEQ multiplex PCR, lists solely in-frame clones and lacks some. This sample has 150,000 or so clones, with about 76% found just once. Input material: peripheral blood. The receptors come from a woman aged 70-85 years with COVID-19, enrolled during active disease. The CDR3 runs from the conserved cysteine through the conserved F or W. A D gene is named only where the DNA matches it firmly. The size of a clone is reported for some rows only, either as once, few or many, or as a class for expanded clones.

cdr3_aa,cdr3_nt,j_call,clone_size,v_call,d_call
CASSSGQGTYEQYF,TGTGCCAGCAGCTCGGGACAGGGAACCTACGAGCAGTACTTC,TRBJ2-7,NA,TRBV7-2,TRBD1
CASSRGVAGNTIYF,TGTGCCAGCAGCCGGGGTGTAGCTGGAAACACCATATATTTT,TRBJ1-3,NA,TRBV9,NA
CASIGQGSTGELFF,TGTGCTAGTATAGGGCAGGGAAGCACCGGGGAGCTGTTTTTT,TRBJ2-2,NA,TRBV19,NA
CSADRIANTEAFF,TGCAGCGCTGACAGGATTGCCAACACTGAAGCTTTCTTT,TRBJ1-1,NA,TRBV29-1,NA
CASSASGATYNEQFF,TGTGCCAGCAGTGCTAGCGGGGCAACCTACAATGAGCAGTTCTTC,TRBJ2-1,NA,TRBV7-3,TRBD2
CALGKNYGYTF,TGTGCCCTCGGTAAAAACTATGGCTACACCTTC,TRBJ1-2,NA,TRBV2,NA
CASSDGLAYQETQYF,TGTGCCAGCAGTGACGGGCTAGCGTACCAAGAGACCCAGTACTTC,TRBJ2-5,few,TRBV6-1,NA
CSAAGGQHCTF,TGCAGTGCGGCAGGCGGACAGCACTGTACCTTC,TRBJ1-2,many,TRBV20-1,NA
CAISSPGQGNEAFF,TGTGCCATCAGTTCGCCGGGACAGGGGAATGAAGCTTTCTTT,TRBJ1-1,NA,TRBV10-3,TRBD1
CASSPLGSGNEKLFF,TGTGCCAGCAGTCCGCTGGGTTCGGGTAATGAAAAACTGTTTTTT,TRBJ1-4,NA,TRBV6-2/TRBV6-3,NA
CASSSSPGQAQAYGYTF,TGTGCCAGCAGCTCCTCCCCGGGACAGGCTCAAGCATATGGCTACACCTTC,TRBJ1-2,NA,TRBV7-9,TRBD1
CASSLGALAARGQPQHF,TGTGCCAGCAGCTTAGGGGCGTTGGCCGCCCGTGGTCAGCCCCAGCATTTT,TRBJ1-5,NA,TRBV7-9,NA
CASSFAGGYSGTQYF,TGTGCCAGCAGTTTCGCGGGGGGTTATAGTGGGACCCAGTACTTC,TRBJ2-5,NA,TRBV27,TRBD2
CASSPSGEWMYEQYF,TGCGCCAGCAGTCCATCAGGGGAATGGATGTACGAGCAGTACTTC,TRBJ2-7,NA,TRBV23-1,NA
CASTVLDRDGYTF,TGTGCCAGCACCGTCCTAGACAGGGACGGCTACACCTTC,TRBJ1-2,NA,TRBV7-9,TRBD1
CASSPTSGGTYEQYF,TGTGCCAGCAGTCCGACTAGCGGGGGAACCTACGAGCAGTACTTC,TRBJ2-7,NA,TRBV7-8,TRBD2
CASKAGAQVETQYF,TGTGCCAGCAAAGCGGGGGCCCAGGTGGAGACCCAGTACTTC,TRBJ2-5,few,TRBV27,TRBD2
CASSQDIIMGEGGETQYF,TGTGCCAGCAGCCAAGATATCATAATGGGGGAGGGGGGAGAGACCCAGTACTTC,TRBJ2-5,NA,TRBV4-2,NA
CASSSPTDLNTEAFF,TGTGCCAGCAGCTCCCCGACAGATTTGAACACTGAAGCTTTCTTT,TRBJ1-1,few,TRBV5-6,NA
CASSLAQDGYEQYF,TGTGCCAGCAGCTTAGCACAGGACGGCTACGAGCAGTACTTC,TRBJ2-7,NA,TRBV7-8,NA
CASSRDREVGDTQYF,TGTGCCAGCAGCCGTGACAGGGAGGTCGGCGATACGCAGTATTTT,TRBJ2-3,once,TRBV3-1/TRBV3-2,NA
CASSQDHNYGYTF,TGTGCCAGCAGCCAAGACCATAACTATGGCTACACCTTC,TRBJ1-2,NA,TRBV3-1/TRBV3-2,NA
CASSSTSGVRTDTQYF,TGCGCCAGCAGCTCGACTAGCGGGGTCCGCACAGATACGCAGTATTTT,TRBJ2-3,few,TRBV5-1,TRBD2
CASSEIEERYSNQPQHF,TGTGCCAGCAGTGAAATTGAGGAAAGGTATAGCAATCAGCCCCAGCATTTT,TRBJ1-5,NA,TRBV6-1,NA
CASSLGTGFSSEKLFF,TGTGCCAGCAGCTTGGGGACAGGGTTTTCTTCTGAAAAACTGTTTTTT,TRBJ1-4,NA,TRBV5-4,TRBD1
CAWSVSVSGNTIYF,TGTGCCTGGAGTGTGTCGGTTTCTGGAAACACCATATATTTT,TRBJ1-3,NA,TRBV30,NA
CASSLVPGVAGELFF,TGTGCTAGCAGCTTAGTACCGGGGGTTGCCGGGGAGCTGTTTTTT,TRBJ2-2,NA,TRBV7-7,NA
CASSYSPSVTGELFF,TGTGCCAGCAGTTACTCGCCTAGCGTCACCGGGGAGCTGTTTTTT,TRBJ2-2,NA,TRBV6-2/TRBV6-3,NA